The 28 T cell receptor beta chains below all came from one sample that was sequenced in a study of cytotoxic CD8 clonotypes in ibrutinib-treated CLL. Sequenced by immunoSEQ multiplex PCR; TCRdb stores in-frame clones only, minus some. The top ten clones hold about 6.2% of a sample with some 200,000 clones, 70% of them seen once. The source material was PBMCs, sampled after 12 months of ibrutinib treatment. The receptors stem from a human donor with chronic lymphocytic leukemia.

A single count supports this clone. The chain has TRBV25-1 and TRBJ1-1, with 8 nucleotides matching TRBD1. With 2 bases clipped from V and 4 bases from J, the junction kept 9 bases outside the gene matches. CDR1 and CDR2 (germline): MGHDK, SYGVNS. This CDR3 has 16 residues. For the CDR3, the DNA is TGTGCCAGCAGTGAAGCGCCAGGGGGCTTGGTCACTGAAGCTTTCTTT. As protein: CASSEAPGGLVTEAFF.

This sequence joins TRBV11-2 and TRBJ2-2; D is undetermined. CDR1 and CDR2 (germline): SGHAT, FQNNGV. CDR3 length: 13 residues. V was trimmed by 3 bases and J by 3 bases, leaving 5 bases between them. The CDR3 loop reads CASSFSYTGELFF. The CDR3 DNA is TGTGCCAGCAGCTTCTCTTACACCGGGGAGCTGTTTTTT.

The V gene is TRBV5-1, the J gene TRBJ2-1; 8 bases are a match to TRBD2. The CDR3 covers 15 residues. The ends lost 3 bases at V and 4 bases at J; junction bases unmatched: 6. From germline, CDR1 is SGHRS and CDR2 YFSETQ. The CDR3 region has the DNA TGCGCCAGCAGCTCCATTAGCGGGACATACAATGAGCAGTTCTTC. It encodes CASSSISGTYNEQFF.

The V and J genes are TRBV28 and TRBJ1-2, with D perhaps matching TRBD1 (5 bases). Germline loops: CDR1 MDHEN, CDR2 SYDVKM. With 7 bases removed from V and 7 bases from J, the gap between germline ends came to 13 bases. There are 12 residues in the CDR3. The CDR3 reads CASTLGARGYTF. DNA of the CDR3: TGTGCCAGCACACTCGGGGCTCGTGGCTACACCTTC.

V and J are TRBV10-3 and TRBJ2-7; no clear D. The CDR3 runs 13 residues. Germline loops: CDR1 ENHRY, CDR2 SYGVKD. With 4 bases removed from V and 6 bases from J, the gap between germline ends came to 13 bases. The CDR3 sequence is CAISGETPTEQYF. DNA of the CDR3: TGTGCCATCAGTGGCGAGACCCCGACCGAGCAGTACTTC.

The CDR3 bases are TGTGCCAGCAGCTCCCAGGGGCCCAACAACTACGAGCAGTACTTC. The encoded protein is CASSSQGPNNYEQYF. The chain links TRBV7-8 to TRBJ2-7; perhaps TRBD1 as D (6 bases). Trimming took off 4 bases at V and 3 bases at J, with 16 bases between the two ends. Germline lookup yields CDR1 SGHVS and CDR2 FQNEAQ. CDR3 length: 15 amino acids.

J is TRBJ2-1 and V is TRBV29-1, with D possibly matching TRBD1 (5 bases). From germline, CDR1 is SQVTM and CDR2 ANQGSEA. The CDR3 runs 12 residues. The V gene lost 6 bases and the J gene lost 7 bases, with 13 bases spanning the gap. CDR3 coding DNA: TGCAGCGTACCTCCAGGGAATAATGAGCAGTTCTTC. Translation gives CSVPPGNNEQFF.

The gene calls are TRBV5-1 and TRBJ2-3, with TRBD2 matching over 9 bases. The CDR3 totals 15 residues. Losses at the gene ends were 0 bases for V and 4 bases for J; bases not matched to a gene: 3. CDR1 and CDR2 (germline): SGHRS, YFSETQ. The CDR3 DNA reads as TGCGCCAGCAGCTTGGTTCTAGCGGGATCAGATACGCAGTATTTT. Translating it yields CASSLVLAGSDTQYF.

Worth noting for this clone: Only one base separates this from a far larger clonotype, so it likely reflects a read error. The rearrangement uses TRBV7-6 and TRBJ1-5; TRBD1 might be the D (5 bases). CDR1 and CDR2 from the germline V gene are SGHVS and FNYEAQ. This CDR3 is 13 amino acids long. The V gene lost 2 bases and the J gene lost 4 bases, with 6 bases spanning the gap. In DNA form, the CDR3 reads TGTGCCAGCAGCTTATGGGGGAATCAGCCCCAGCATTTT. The encoded protein is CASSLWGNQPQHF.

The chain recombines TRBV5-1 with TRBJ2-1, with 9 nucleotides matching TRBD1. CDR1 and CDR2 (germline): SGHRS, YFSETQ. The CDR3 covers 19 residues. V lost 3 bases to trimming and J lost 2 bases; unmatched junction nucleotides: 15. DNA for the CDR3: TGCGCCAGCAGCTCTGGAGTGGGACAGGGCGAATTCGCCTACAATGAGCAGTTCTTC. This sequence encodes CASSSGVGQGEFAYNEQFF.

This clone came up once. A junction end diverges from the germline sequence, so it may reflect a read error. This rearrangement joins TRBV7-7 to TRBJ2-7, with 8 positions matching TRBD1. Germline V gives CDR1 SSHAT, CDR2 FNYEAQ (reference sequence). CDR3 length equals 16 residues. In DNA, the CDR3 is TGTGCTAGCAGCGAAAATGTGCGACAGGGGATCCACGAGCAGTACTTC. Translated, it gives CASSENVRQGIHEQYF.

As regards this clone: In the same sample, other DNA sequences code for this CDR3. The chain combines TRBV2 with TRBJ1-2; the match to TRBD1 covers 9 bases. Germline CDR1 SNHLY, CDR2 FYNNEI. Trimming took 10 bases from V and 2 from J; bases not matched to a gene: 2. This CDR3 has 12 residues. The CDR3 DNA reads TGTGCCACCGGACAGGGGAACTATGGCTACACCTTC. It yields the protein CATGQGNYGYTF. Drawing the rest from reference TRBV2 and TRBJ1-2, the complete variable domain is EPEVTQTPSHQVTQMGQEVILRCVPISNHLYFYWYRQILGQKVEFLVSFYNNEISEKSEIFDDQFSVERPDGSNFTLKIRSTKLEDSAMYFCATGQGNYGYTFGSGTRLTVV.

The chain has TRBV4-1 and TRBJ2-1; D might be TRBD1 (5 bases). Trimming removed 2 bases at V and 8 bases at J, with 22 bases between. Germline V CDR1 and CDR2: MGHRA, YSYEKL. This CDR3 has 17 amino acids. CDR3 amino acids: CASSQSDRAYLGHEQFF. The CDR3 DNA reads as TGCGCCAGCAGCCAATCGGACCGGGCTTATTTGGGGCATGAGCAGTTCTTC.

The chain combines TRBV18 with TRBJ2-7; D is perhaps TRBD2 (6 bases). This CDR3 comprises 18 residues. Germline CDR1 reads KGHSH; CDR2 reads LQKENI. The ends were cut back, 2 bases at V and 2 bases at J, with 22 bases in the middle. This CDR3 reads CASSPAHLPGLSTYEQYF. In DNA, the CDR3 is TGTGCCAGCTCACCAGCGCATCTTCCGGGACTTTCGACCTACGAGCAGTACTTC. Complete variable domain (other parts from reference TRBV18 and TRBJ2-7): NAGVMQNPRHLVRRRGQEARLRCSPMKGHSHVYWYRQLPEEGLKFMVYLQKENIIDESGMPKERFSAEFPKEGPSILRIQQVVRGDSAAYFCASSPAHLPGLSTYEQYFGPGTRLTVT.

The rearrangement uses TRBV5-6 and TRBJ1-4, with a possible D match to TRBD1 (5 bases). There are 15 residues in the CDR3. Trimming pared 7 bases from V and 7 bases from J, leaving 20 bases between. Germline-derived CDR1 and CDR2 are SGHDT and YYEEEE. The CDR3 sequence: CASSRTTGGGEKLFF. In nucleotides, the CDR3 is TGTGCCAGCTCCCGCACGACTGGGGGGGGTGAAAAACTGTTTTTT.

The CDR3 loop is CASSLAGGANVLTF. The CDR3 DNA follows: TGTGCCAGCAGTCTGGCAGGGGGGGCCAACGTCCTGACTTTC. The chain has TRBV25-1 and TRBJ2-6; D might be TRBD1 (5 bases). The germline V and J ends were trimmed by 5 bases and 4 bases, with 9 bases remaining between them. Germline loops: CDR1 MGHDK, CDR2 SYGVNS. This CDR3 region has 14 residues.

This chain connects TRBV7-9 to TRBJ2-7; no clear D gene. From germline, CDR1 is SEHNR and CDR2 FQNEAQ (reference sequence). The CDR3 length is 13 residues. Between the trimmed V and J ends, which lost 4 bases and 5 bases, there was a span of 12 bases. CDR3 region: CASSSDGFNEQYF. The CDR3 bases are TGTGCCAGCAGCTCGGACGGCTTCAACGAGCAGTACTTC.

The gene calls are TRBV10-3 and TRBJ2-7, with 8 bases matching TRBD1. Germline values: CDR1 ENHRY, CDR2 SYGVKD. The CDR3 runs 13 residues. The V and J ends lost 3 bases and 9 bases, in that order; junction bases with no gene match: 7. The CDR3 DNA is TGTGCCATCAGTGACAGGGGGCGATTCGTGCAGTACTTC. This encodes CAISDRGRFVQYF.

The chain couples TRBV29-1 to TRBJ2-6; the D gene is possibly TRBD2 (6 bases). V was trimmed by 4 bases and J by 4 bases, leaving 11 bases between them. Germline lookup yields CDR1 SQVTM and CDR2 ANQGSEA. This CDR3 is built from 14 residues. The CDR3 spells CSVVEGRGANVLTF. As DNA, the CDR3 is TGCAGCGTTGTCGAGGGGAGGGGGGCCAACGTCCTGACTTTC.

The chain is built from TRBV5-1 and TRBJ2-3; weak D call: TRBD2 (5 bases). Germline assignment: CDR1 SGHRS and CDR2 YFSETQ. Deletions cut 1 base from V and 4 bases from J, with 10 bases between. The CDR3 contains 14 residues. The chain's CDR3 is CASSLIAEADTQYF. CDR3 in DNA: TGCGCCAGCAGCTTGATCGCGGAGGCAGATACGCAGTATTTT.

Notes on this clone: Relative to the germline gene, one junction end is altered; a read error may explain this. The CDR3, as DNA: TGTGCCAGCAGTCCGACCCTAGCGGGAGAGCGGAGCTTC. This sequence encodes CASSPTLAGERSF. The rearrangement uses TRBV6-1 and TRBJ2-7, with 10 bases matching TRBD2. Germline-derived CDR1 and CDR2 are MNHNS and SASEGT. There are 13 residues in the CDR3.

The chain recombines TRBV9 with TRBJ2-1; 13 bases are a match to TRBD2. V trimming: 3 bases; J trimming: 5 bases; junction bases outside the gene matches: 8. The germline CDR1 and CDR2 sequences are SGDLS and YYNGEE. This CDR3 has 17 residues. CDR3 sequence (DNA): TGTGCCAGCAGCGCATGGACTAGCGGGAGCTACCACAATGAGCAGTTCTTC. This translates into CASSAWTSGSYHNEQFF.

The gene calls are TRBV7-3 and TRBJ2-1, with TRBD2 identical over 10 bases. Germline-derived CDR1 and CDR2 are SGHTA and FQGTGA. The CDR3 runs to 16 residues. J gave up 5 bases and V 2 bases, and 6 bases lay outside the gene matches. CDR3 loop: CASSLSRTSGNNEQFF. The CDR3 nucleotides read TGTGCCAGCAGCTTATCTCGGACTAGCGGAAACAATGAGCAGTTCTTC.

The chain has TRBV28 and TRBJ1-2; 9 bases map to TRBD1. The CDR3 has 16 residues. The V segment lost 1 base and the J segment 8 bases; nucleotides outside the gene matches: 11. CDR1 is MDHEN, CDR2 SYDVKM, per germline. CDR3 amino acids: CASSLFIGTGSRGYTF. For the CDR3, the DNA is TGTGCCAGCAGTTTATTCATCGGGACAGGGTCCCGCGGCTACACCTTC.

V gene TRBV30 combines with J gene TRBJ1-5; no definite D call. Germline V gene data show CDR1 as GTSNPN and CDR2 as SVGIG (reference sequence). Between the trimmed V and J ends, which lost 0 bases and 2 bases, there was a span of 11 bases. The CDR3 runs 15 residues. DNA for the CDR3: TGTGCCTGGAGTGTACGAGGGAAGGGCAATCAGCCCCAGCATTTT. Encoded protein: CAWSVRGKGNQPQHF.

The chain links TRBV2 to TRBJ1-1; D not resolved. V was shortened by 3 bases and J by 3 bases, with 8 bases between the two germline ends. Germline V CDR1 and CDR2: SNHLY, FYNNEI. The CDR3 covers 13 residues. The CDR3 DNA sequence: TGTGCCAGCAGTGATGGAGCTGACACTGAAGCTTTCTTT. Encoded protein: CASSDGADTEAFF.

This chain connects TRBV18 to TRBJ1-4; 8 bases line up with TRBD1. The germline gives CDR1 KGHSH, CDR2 LQKENI. Trimming at V came to 7 bases and at J to 7 bases, leaving 11 bases not matched to a gene. CDR3 length: 15 residues. Here the CDR3 DNA reads TGTGCCAGCTGCCGATCAGGGGGCGTTCGTGAAAAACTGTTTTTT. Protein product: CASCRSGGVREKLFF.

In this sample, this clone turned up a few times. This chain connects TRBV2 to TRBJ1-5; 7 bases are shared with TRBD1. V lost 6 bases and J lost 3; bases outside the gene matches: 8. Germline V CDR1 and CDR2: SNHLY, FYNNEI. This CDR3 contains 15 residues. The CDR3 DNA sequence: TGTGCCAGCAGGGAGCAAGGGGGCTACAATCAGCCCCAGCATTTT. It is translated as CASREQGGYNQPQHF.